The 31 T cell receptor beta chains listed next were all sequenced from one sample in a study of regulatory T cells in long-lasting Graves disease. Construction of the TCR beta libraries employed iRepertoire HTBI primers in conjunction with Arm-PCR of CDR3 regions. TCRdb re-derived calls from the multiplex PCR reads in MiXCR, one entry per CDR3 protein. The sample has 600,000 to 650,000 distinct CDR3 sequences; roughly 16% are singletons. The time point was: newly diagnosed GD, antithyroid drugs for less than 3 months. Making the TCR library involved RNA that had been extracted from PBMCs. These data also formed part of another study, on T cells in Graves' hyperthyroidism and ophthalmopathy.

The sample in question was peripheral blood mononuclear cells (PBMCs), obtained at new diagnosis, from a patient treated with antithyroid drugs. Every receptor here comes from a woman aged 25 to 39 with Graves disease.

In its sample, this clonotype was seen a few times. The chain couples TRBV7-9 to TRBJ2-7; 7 bases line up with TRBD1. Germline loops: CDR1 SEHNR, CDR2 FQNEAQ (reference sequence). CDR3 size: 15 residues. V was clipped by 5 bases and J by 1 base; unmatched bases: 8. The chain's CDR3 is CASSTHDRVSYEQYF. DNA for the CDR3: TGTGCCAGCAGCACCCACGACAGGGTATCCTACGAGCAGTACTTC.

The chain couples TRBV6-1 to TRBJ2-6; no firm D call. Germline values: CDR1 MNHNS, CDR2 SASEGT. The V and J ends lost 10 bases and 2 bases respectively, with 12 bases between them. The CDR3 loop spans 14 amino acids. This CDR3 reads CAISSTAGANVLTF. DNA for the CDR3: TGTGCCATCTCCAGCACAGCTGGGGCCAACGTCCTGACTTTC.

The chain uses TRBV5-1 and TRBJ2-1; 8 bases map to TRBD2. The J segment lost 2 bases and the V segment lost 0 bases, leaving 1 base of the junction unmatched. CDR3 length: 15 residues. From germline, CDR1 is SGHRS and CDR2 YFSETQ. CDR3 nucleotide sequence: TGCGCCAGCAGCTTGGAACTAGCGGCCTACAATGAGCAGTTCTTC. Amino acid sequence: CASSLELAAYNEQFF.

To note about this clonotype: Mismatch with germline at one junction end may stem from a read error. The V call is TRBV3-1, the J call TRBJ2-1; 11 bases are shared with TRBD2. This CDR3 comprises 15 residues. Germline V gene lookup returns CDR1 LGHDT and CDR2 YNNKEL (reference sequence). DNA of the CDR3: TGTGCCAGCAGCTATACTAGCGGGAGCTACGATGAGCAGTTCTTC. Amino acids: CASSYTSGSYDEQFF.

The table lists this clonotype with a few counts. The CDR3, as DNA: TGTGCCAGCAGTTCCCCCGGGACTCAAAAAAGAGAGCAGTTCTTC. Its protein product is CASSSPGTQKREQFF. This chain uses TRBV28 with TRBJ2-1, with a possible D match to TRBD2 (6 bases). CDR1 MDHEN and CDR2 SYDVKM come from the germline V gene. Trimming cost V 4 bases and J 10 bases, with 20 bases left between them. The CDR3 has 15 amino acids.

This clonotype was observed many times. V and J are TRBV28 and TRBJ1-6, with TRBD1 as a possible D gene (6 bases). This CDR3 region has 14 residues. Trimming removed 9 bases from V and 14 bases from J, with 23 bases in between. Germline V gene lookup returns CDR1 MDHEN and CDR2 SYDVKM. For the CDR3, the DNA is TGTGCCAGTAAAGGGGGGGCCCAATCGGGGGCCCTCCACTTT. Amino acids: CASKGGAQSGALHF.

This clonotype was seen repeatedly, ten times or more. V gene TRBV2 combines with J gene TRBJ1-2; D uncertain. Germline values: CDR1 SNHLY, CDR2 FYNNEI. Trimming removed 3 bases from V and 2 bases from J, with 7 bases in between. This CDR3 region has 13 residues. CDR3: CASSDSVNYGYTF. The CDR3 nucleotides are TGTGCCAGCAGTGATTCTGTGAACTATGGCTACACCTTC.

This clonotype has a handful of counts. The CDR3 reads CASSLALLAGGDYEQYF. The CDR3 bases are TGTGCCAGCAGCTTAGCATTACTAGCGGGAGGGGATTACGAGCAGTACTTC. The V call is TRBV7-2, the J call TRBJ2-7; 13 nucleotides align to TRBD2. After removal of 0 bases from V and 4 bases from J, the junction contained 6 bases not matched to a gene. Per germline, CDR1 SGHTA and CDR2 FQGNSA. The CDR3 sequence is 17 residues long. Full variable domain (outside the CDR3, taken from reference TRBV7-2 and TRBJ2-7): GAGVSQSPSNKVTEKGKDVELRCDPISGHTALYWYRQSLGQGLEFLIYFQGNSAPDKSGLPSDRFSAERTGGSVSTLTIQRTQQEDSAVYLCASSLALLAGGDYEQYFGPGTRLTVT.

In its sample, this clonotype was seen many times. This chain connects TRBV10-3 to TRBJ2-3; D is uncertain. The CDR3 is 13 amino acids. Looked up from germline, CDR1 is ENHRY and CDR2 is SYGVKD. V was cut by 7 bases and J by 0 bases, with 8 bases left in between. The CDR3 region is CAITRLSTDTQYF. The CDR3 DNA is TGTGCCATCACTAGGCTGAGCACAGATACGCAGTATTTT.

The chain employs TRBV3-1 and TRBJ1-1; D ambiguous. This CDR3 has 14 residues. Trimming shortened V by 7 bases and J by 11 bases, and 23 bases separated the two germline ends. CDR1 LGHDT and CDR2 YNNKEL come from the germline V gene (reference sequence). CDR3 sequence (DNA): TGTGCCAGCACTCTCCACGGGGTCGGGATCGGGGCTTTCTTT. Encoded protein: CASTLHGVGIGAFF.

This clonotype was observed at least ten times. One junction end disagrees with the germline gene, perhaps due to a read error. The gene calls are TRBV7-2 and TRBJ2-7; D not certain. The germline gives CDR1 SGHTA, CDR2 FQGNSA. This CDR3 is built from 16 residues. For the CDR3, the DNA is TGTGCCAGCAGCTTAGGGGCGGTTGTCGGTGGCTACGAGCGGTACTTC. Protein: CASSLGAVVGGYERYF. The full variable domain, completed using reference TRBV7-2 and TRBJ2-7, is GAGVSQSPSNKVTEKGKDVELRCDPISGHTALYWYRQSLGQGLEFLIYFQGNSAPDKSGLPSDRFSAERTGGSVSTLTIQRTQQEDSAVYLCASSLGAVVGGYERYFGPGTRLTVT.

The sample holds a few counts of this clonotype. The V gene is TRBV6-1, the J gene TRBJ1-4, with TRBD1 identical over 7 bases. Per the germline V gene, CDR1 is MNHNS and CDR2 is SASEGT. The ends lost 5 bases at V and 5 bases at J; junction bases unmatched: 11. This CDR3 contains 16 residues. DNA of the CDR3: TGTGCCAGCAGTACGGGAGGAAGGGGGCGGAATGAAAAACTGTTTTTT. Protein sequence: CASSTGGRGRNEKLFF.

This clonotype was counted between two and nine times. The CDR3 sequence: CASSPPGEWVEQFF. As DNA, the CDR3 is TGTGCCAGTAGTCCCCCGGGTGAATGGGTTGAGCAGTTCTTC. The chain uses TRBV19 and TRBJ2-1; D gene ambiguous. V lost 5 bases, J lost 9 bases, and 17 bases lay in between. The germline CDR1 and CDR2 sequences are LNHDA and SQIVND (reference sequence). This CDR3 region has 14 residues. The full variable domain, in which reference TRBV19 and TRBJ2-1 provide the parts outside the CDR3, is DGGITQSPKYLFRKEGQNVTLSCEQNLNHDAMYWYRQDPGQGLRLIYYSQIVNDFQKGDIAEGYSVSREKKESFPLTVTSAQKNPTAFYLCASSPPGEWVEQFFGPGTRLTVL.

In its sample, this clonotype was seen many times. The V gene is TRBV5-1, the J gene TRBJ1-1; D ambiguous. The germline gives CDR1 SGHRS, CDR2 YFSETQ. The CDR3 has 15 residues. The V end was cut by 1 base, the J end by 1 base, with 11 bases between. The CDR3 DNA reads as TGCGCCAGCAGCTTGTTAAGGACCGCGAACACTGAAGCTTTCTTT. Residues: CASSLLRTANTEAFF.

A note on this clonotype: A much larger clonotype is one base distant, so this may be a read error. The genes are TRBV28 and TRBJ1-3, with TRBD1 matching 7 bases. In germline, CDR1 is MDHEN, CDR2 SYDVKM. This CDR3 comprises 13 residues. The CDR3 DNA reads TGTGCCAGTACAGGGGTTGTCGGAAACACCACATATTTT. Protein: CASTGVVGNTTYF.

This clonotype was found many times. V gene TRBV20-1 combines with J gene TRBJ1-1; 8 nucleotides line up with TRBD1. The CDR3 consists of 16 residues. Germline V gene sequence: CDR1 DFQATT, CDR2 SNEGSKA (reference sequence). V shed 0 bases and J 3 bases; nucleotides not matched to a gene: 9. The CDR3 region is CSARDPMTGADTEAFF. Written as DNA, the CDR3 is TGCAGTGCTAGAGACCCAATGACAGGGGCGGACACTGAAGCTTTCTTT.

The chain uses TRBV20-1 and TRBJ2-5; 9 bases line up with TRBD2. CDR3 size: 18 residues. V lost 3 bases and J lost 5; bases outside the gene matches: 19. CDR1 is DFQATT, CDR2 SNEGSKA, per germline (reference sequence). The CDR3 DNA reads TGCAGTGCTAGGAGGCTAGCGGGAATCTCCGTTCGCCAGGAGACCCAGTACTTC. Amino acid sequence: CSARRLAGISVRQETQYF.

The genes are TRBV7-3 and TRBJ1-1, with D possibly being TRBD1 (5 bases). The CDR3 runs 15 residues. V was trimmed by 1 base and J by 0 bases, leaving 9 bases between them. Germline V lookup: CDR1 SGHTA, CDR2 FQGTGA. CDR3 protein: CASSLMDTLNTEAFF. The CDR3 DNA is TGTGCCAGCAGCTTAATGGACACCCTGAACACTGAAGCTTTCTTT.

The chain employs TRBV7-9 and TRBJ1-2; D gene uncertain. Germline V gives CDR1 SEHNR, CDR2 FQNEAQ (reference sequence). This CDR3 region has 12 residues. V was clipped by 5 bases and J by 4 bases, with 8 bases between them. The CDR3 nucleotides are TGTGCCAGCAGCAAAGACCGCTATGGCTACACCTTC. Translating gives CASSKDRYGYTF.

This clonotype has a count of ten or more. The chain has TRBV5-1 and TRBJ2-3, with 7 bases lining up with TRBD1. The germline V gene has CDR1 SGHRS and CDR2 YFSETQ. The CDR3 covers 15 residues. J was trimmed by 1 base and V by 3 bases; bases with no gene match: 5. In nucleotides, the CDR3 is TGCGCCAGCAGCTACGACAGGGACGGCACAGATACGCAGTATTTT. The encoded protein is CASSYDRDGTDTQYF.

The chain combines TRBV19 with TRBJ1-1; 8 bases agree with TRBD1. The CDR3 loop spans 14 amino acids. Unmatched junction bases numbered 11, after V lost 10 bases and J lost 4 bases. CDR1 is LNHDA and CDR2 is SQIVND in the germline V gene (reference sequence). The CDR3 spells CATTSNRGVTEAFF. As DNA, the CDR3 is TGTGCCACCACAAGCAACAGGGGGGTCACTGAAGCTTTCTTT.

This clonotype was found many times. The chain carries TRBV28 and TRBJ2-7; D perhaps matches TRBD2 (6 bases). The germline V gene has CDR1 MDHEN and CDR2 SYDVKM. Trimming shortened V by 1 base and J by 3 bases, and 13 bases separated the two germline ends. The CDR3 runs to 15 residues. The CDR3 DNA reads TGTGCCAGCAGTTTATTAGGGACTCAAGGCTACGAGCAGTACTTC. It specifies CASSLLGTQGYEQYF.

This clonotype was seen only a few times. The chain has TRBV28 and TRBJ2-2; TRBD2 agrees at 11 bases. V lost 8 bases, J lost 0 bases, and 5 bases stayed unmatched. CDR1 MDHEN and CDR2 SYDVKM come from the germline V gene. The CDR3 covers 16 residues. DNA of the CDR3: TGTGCCAGCGACGCTAGCGGGAGGTCGAACACCGGGGAGCTGTTTTTT. Amino acids: CASDASGRSNTGELFF. The whole variable domain, filled in from reference TRBV28 and TRBJ2-2, reads DVKVTQSSRYLVKRTGEKVFLECVQDMDHENMFWYRQDPGLGLRLIYFSYDVKMKEKGDIPEGYSVSREKKERFSLILESASTNQTSMYLCASDASGRSNTGELFFGEGSRLTVL.

The V and J genes are TRBV19 and TRBJ1-2; D may be TRBD1 (6 bases). Germline V gives CDR1 LNHDA, CDR2 SQIVND (reference sequence). Deletions cut 3 bases from V and 3 bases from J, with 23 bases between. CDR3 length equals 18 residues. The CDR3 bases are TGTGCCAGTAGTATGAATATGGGAACAGGGAAGACCGACTATGGCTACACCTTC. It codes for CASSMNMGTGKTDYGYTF.

At least ten counts were recorded for this clonotype. The genes are TRBV20-1 and TRBJ2-5; D remains unclear. CDR3 length equals 12 residues. The germline V gene has CDR1 DFQATT and CDR2 SNEGSKA (reference sequence). V dropped 1 base and J dropped 4 bases, with 7 bases sitting between them. CDR3: CSARVGLETQYF. In DNA, the CDR3 is TGCAGTGCTAGAGTCGGGTTAGAGACCCAGTACTTC.

This clonotype has just a few counts. Mismatch with germline at one junction end may stem from a read error. The V and J genes are TRBV19 and TRBJ1-3, with D unclear. CDR3 length: 13 residues. The germline V gene encodes CDR1 LNHDA and CDR2 SQIVND (reference sequence). CDR3 in DNA: TGTGCCAGCTCGTGGGCGGCTGGAAACACTATATATTTT. Translation: CASSWAAGNTIYF.

The CDR3 loop is CASSLRGRAANEQFF. The CDR3 coding sequence is TGTGCCAGCAGCTTGCGCGGGAGGGCCGCGAATGAGCAGTTCTTC. This chain links TRBV5-8 with TRBJ2-1; 9 bases are shared with TRBD2. The trim removed 1 base at V and 7 bases at J, leaving 6 bases unmatched. Germline CDR1 reads SGHTS; CDR2 reads YDEGEE. This CDR3 is 15 amino acids long.

The sample holds many counts of this clonotype. V is TRBV7-2 and J is TRBJ2-3; 10 positions match TRBD2. The CDR3 covers 15 residues. Germline V gene data show CDR1 as SGHTA and CDR2 as FQGNSA. With V trimmed by 8 bases and J by 2 bases, 7 bases remained unmatched. CDR3 protein: CASSDSGRTTDTQYF. DNA for the CDR3: TGTGCCAGCTCGGATAGCGGGAGGACCACAGATACGCAGTATTTT.

The rearrangement joins TRBV4-1 to TRBJ2-1, with D maybe TRBD1 (6 bases). Trimming took 3 bases from V and 5 from J, leaving 17 bases between them. The CDR3 has 16 amino acids. Germline V lookup: CDR1 MGHRA, CDR2 YSYEKL. The CDR3 reads CASSHTPGTINNEQFF. CDR3 DNA sequence: TGCGCCAGCAGCCACACCCCCGGGACAATAAACAATGAGCAGTTCTTC.

This clonotype was seen more than once but under ten times. The chain combines TRBV5-1 with TRBJ2-5, with TRBD2 matching over 7 bases. Germline CDR1 SGHRS, CDR2 YFSETQ. The V and J ends lost 5 bases and 3 bases, in that order; junction bases with no gene match: 10. The CDR3 sequence is 15 residues long. The CDR3, as DNA: TGCGCCAGCAGGTACTTCGGGACTATCGAAGAGACCCAGTACTTC. Translated: CASRYFGTIEETQYF.

This clonotype was observed many times. A much larger clone is a single base away; this may be a read error. The chain carries TRBV7-9 and TRBJ1-1; D is undetermined. V shed 5 bases and J shed 5 bases, with 6 bases lying between them. The CDR3 is made up of 11 amino acids. Germline-derived CDR1 and CDR2 are SEHNR and FQNEAQ (reference sequence). CDR3 protein: CASSPETEAFF. CDR3 coding DNA: TGTGCCAGCAGCCCCGAGACTGAAGCTTTCTTT.